The 26 T cell receptor beta chains in this list originate from one sample, sequenced in a study of blood T cells in healthy people across ages (dated by TCRdb to about 2015). Library preparation used 5' RACE. TCRdb names Illumina HiSeq 2500 as the instrument used. A second PCR of roughly 7 to 12 cycles was performed with a sample-barcoded 5' primer and a J-beta primer mix. The public reads were reprocessed in TCRdb via fastp at Q25 and MiXCR, keeping in-frame beta chains. Identical CDR3 proteins give one entry, which carries the most common genes and DNA. Recorded for this sample are hundreds of thousands of distinct CDR3 sequences; 25% to 35% of them occurred a single time. The top ten clonotypes cover around 16% of the sample. The source material was blood. The receptors shown here come from a woman older than 75 in good health.

Notes on this clonotype: At one end, the junction sequence differs from germline, possibly due to a read error. DNA for the CDR3: TGTGCCAGCAGCTTCGGAAACGGGGATTTCTACAAGCAGTACTTC. Its translation: CASSFGNGDFYKQYF. The J gene is TRBJ2-7, the V gene TRBV11-2, with D possibly being TRBD2 (5 bases). Germline CDR1 SGHAT, CDR2 FQNNGV. This CDR3 is built from 15 residues.

This clonotype was seen a few times. A much larger clone sits a single nucleotide away, making a read error possible. The V call is TRBV20-1, the J call TRBJ2-1; D might be TRBD1 or TRBD2, each matching 5 bases. The CDR3 extends over 11 amino acids. Germline CDR1 is DFQATT and CDR2 is SNEGSKA (reference sequence). CDR3 coding DNA: TGCAGGGCTAGACCCGGGACGCTAGAGTTCTTC. It is translated as CRARPGTLEFF.

Ten or more counts support this clonotype. The chain couples TRBV6-6 to TRBJ2-1; D possibly uses TRBD1 or TRBD2 (5 bases each). Germline CDR1 reads MNHNY; CDR2 reads SVGAGI (reference sequence). Trimming shortened V by 2 bases and J by 3 bases, and 8 bases separated the two germline ends. CDR3 length: 14 amino acids. CDR3 loop: CASSYGGVYNEQFF. The CDR3 nucleotides are TGTGCCAGCAGTTACGGGGGAGTCTACAATGAGCAGTTCTTC.

A word on this clonotype: A much larger clone differs by one base, so this may be a read error. The genes are TRBV12-3 or TRBV12-4 and TRBJ2-7, with D perhaps TRBD1 (6 bases). V shed 6 bases and J shed 5 bases, with 17 bases lying between them. CDR3 length: 14 residues. The CDR3 DNA follows: TGTGCCAGCAGCCGCCGGGACAAGACCCACGAGCAGTACTTC. Its translation: CASSRRDKTHEQYF.

Only a few counts were recorded for this clonotype. The chain employs TRBV10-3 and TRBJ1-1; D gene uncertain. Trimming left V 4 bases short and J 1 base short, with 4 bases between. CDR3 size: 12 residues. CDR1 is ENHRY, CDR2 SYGVKD, per germline. DNA for the CDR3: TGTGCCATCAGTGTTGAGAACACTGAAGCTTTCTTT. This sequence encodes CAISVENTEAFF.

This clonotype came up a few times. CDR3 bases: TGTGCCAGCAGTTACGGGTCGCGCAGATATAATTCACCCCTCCACTTT. This translates into CASSYGSRRYNSPLHF. The genes are TRBV6-2 or TRBV6-3 and TRBJ1-6; D gene uncertain. Trimming removed 2 bases from V and 4 bases from J, with 12 bases in between. The germline CDR1 and CDR2 sequences are MNHEY and SVGEGT. The CDR3 length is 16 residues.

Details on this clonotype: One junction end does not reproduce the germline sequence, and a read error may be involved. The rearrangement links TRBV27 to TRBJ1-6, with TRBD1 matching over 7 bases. In germline, CDR1 is MNHEY, CDR2 SMNVEV (reference sequence). This CDR3 comprises 16 residues. The CDR3 here is CASSPLDRAANPPLHF. CDR3 in DNA: TGTGCCAGCAGTCCTCTCGACAGGGCCGCTAATCCACCCCTCCACTTT.

This clonotype came up a few times. This chain uses TRBV28 with TRBJ1-2; D unclear. V lost 7 bases to trimming and J lost 2 bases, with 8 bases between them. Germline V gene sequence: CDR1 MDHEN, CDR2 SYDVKM. CDR3 length: 12 residues. In DNA form, the CDR3 reads TGTGCCAGCATCGGGGAAAACTATGGCTACACCTTC. Amino acids: CASIGENYGYTF.

This clonotype was seen only a few times. The chain couples TRBV20-1 to TRBJ1-1; possible D gene TRBD1, 6 bases. CDR3 length: 15 residues. Trimming took 6 bases from V and 0 from J, leaving 17 bases between them. Germline V lookup: CDR1 DFQATT, CDR2 SNEGSKA (reference sequence). This chain's CDR3 is CSAHATGTMNTEAFF. DNA for the CDR3: TGCAGTGCCCACGCCACAGGGACCATGAACACTGAAGCTTTCTTT.

In its sample, this clonotype was seen many times. The gene calls are TRBV5-1 and TRBJ2-1, with a possible D match to TRBD1 (6 bases). The CDR3 is 14 amino acids. Trimming removed 5 bases at V and 2 bases at J, with 11 bases between. Germline V gene sequence: CDR1 SGHRS, CDR2 YFSETQ. The CDR3 DNA reads as TGCGCCAGCAGTCCCGGACAGACCTACAATGAGCAGTTCTTC. Its translation: CASSPGQTYNEQFF.

In its sample, this clonotype was seen many times. The V call is TRBV18, the J call TRBJ2-3; the D is unclear. Germline lookup yields CDR1 KGHSH and CDR2 LQKENI. CDR3 length equals 16 residues. The ends were cut back, 3 bases at V and 1 base at J, with 14 bases in the middle. Here the CDR3 reads CASSPQAAGGTDTQYF. CDR3 nucleotides: TGTGCCAGCTCACCGCAGGCGGCTGGGGGCACAGATACGCAGTATTTT.

About this clonotype itself: An end of the junction differs from the germline gene, which may be a read error. V and J are TRBV20-1 and TRBJ1-5; unclear D gene. The germline V gene has CDR1 DFQATT and CDR2 SNEGSKA (reference sequence). The CDR3 covers 12 residues. CDR3 residues: CSAVTSNQPRHF. The CDR3 DNA follows: TGCAGTGCCGTGACTAGCAATCAGCCCCGGCATTTT.

The table lists this clonotype with many counts. This chain's CDR3 is CASSQVGFEQYF. CDR3 nucleotides: TGTGCCAGCAGCCAAGTAGGGTTCGAGCAGTACTTC. The chain couples TRBV3-1 to TRBJ2-7; no clear D. The CDR3 is 12 residues long. Between the trimmed V and J ends, which lost 1 base and 6 bases, there was a span of 7 bases. Germline V gene lookup returns CDR1 LGHDT and CDR2 YNNKEL (reference sequence).

There are many counts of this clonotype. The chain has TRBV7-2 and TRBJ2-3; the D gene is possibly TRBD1 (5 bases). Between the trimmed V and J ends, which lost 10 bases and 2 bases, there was a span of 16 bases. This CDR3 contains 14 residues. Germline assignment: CDR1 SGHTA and CDR2 FQGNSA. CDR3 loop: CANSDSPFTDTQYF. CDR3 bases: TGTGCCAACTCCGACAGCCCCTTCACAGATACGCAGTATTTT. The whole variable domain, remainder taken from reference TRBV7-2 and TRBJ2-3, is GAGVSQSPSNKVTEKGKDVELRCDPISGHTALYWYRQSLGQGLEFLIYFQGNSAPDKSGLPSDRFSAERTGGSVSTLTIQRTQQEDSAVYLCANSDSPFTDTQYFGPGTRLTVL.

This clonotype appeared a few times. The V and J genes are TRBV2 and TRBJ2-4; 10 bases agree with TRBD2. The J call may not be correct, given that the DNA end is closer to TRBJ2-7. From germline, CDR1 is SNHLY and CDR2 FYNNEI. The CDR3 runs to 16 residues. CDR3 protein: CASSEEFSASGGEQYF. Written as DNA, the CDR3 is TGTGCCAGCAGTGAAGAATTTTCGGCTAGCGGGGGCGAGCAGTACTTC.

This clonotype has more than one count but fewer than ten. A much larger clonotype is one base distant, so this may be a read error. The chain joins TRBV4-2 to TRBJ2-5, with D perhaps matching TRBD1 (5 bases). CDR1 LGHNA and CDR2 YNFKEQ come from the germline V gene. The CDR3 totals 14 residues. The CDR3 sequence: CAGSSGQFSETQYF. The DNA for the CDR3 is TGTGCCGGCAGCTCAGGGCAGTTTTCAGAGACCCAGTACTTC.

This clonotype was seen only a few times. CDR3 protein: CASSLSRGVNTGELFF. The CDR3, as DNA: TGTGCCAGCAGCTTATCACGGGGGGTGAACACCGGGGAGCTGTTTTTT. This chain joins TRBV11-2 and TRBJ2-2; TRBD2 matches at 7 bases. The germline gives CDR1 SGHAT, CDR2 FQNNGV. The length of the CDR3 is 16 residues. V gave up 2 bases and J gave up 1 base; unmatched junction bases: 4.

This clonotype was found many times. This chain connects TRBV29-1 to TRBJ2-1; TRBD2 aligns across 7 bases. This CDR3 region has 14 residues. Germline CDR1 and CDR2: SQVTM and ANQGSEA. With 4 bases clipped from V and 0 bases from J, the junction kept 3 bases outside the gene matches. CDR3 sequence (DNA): TGCAGCGTTGGGGGGGGTGTCTCCTACAATGAGCAGTTCTTC. It translates to CSVGGGVSYNEQFF.

The chain employs TRBV6-5 and TRBJ1-2; 12 positions match TRBD1. The V gene end was trimmed by 2 bases and the J gene end by 3 bases; junction bases not matched to a gene: 10. This CDR3 is built from 18 residues. Germline CDR1 is MNHEY and CDR2 is SVGAGI. The CDR3 nucleotides are TGTGCCAGCAGTTACCCATCAGGGACAGGGGGCTTTCACTATGGCTACACCTTC. Translated, it gives CASSYPSGTGGFHYGYTF.

V gene TRBV4-1 combines with J gene TRBJ2-5; D is ambiguous. The CDR3 extends over 16 amino acids. The germline gives CDR1 MGHRA, CDR2 YSYEKL. V was shortened by 2 bases and J by 5 bases, with 18 bases between the two germline ends. CDR3 region: CASSQYGSPLLETQYF. The CDR3 region has the DNA TGCGCCAGCAGCCAATATGGTAGCCCTCTCTTGGAGACCCAGTACTTC.

Concerning this clonotype: One end of the junction is discordant with germline, which a read error may explain. The chain recombines TRBV12-3 or TRBV12-4 with TRBJ2-3; D possibly uses TRBD1 or TRBD2 (5 bases each). CDR3 length: 15 amino acids. DNA for the CDR3: TGTGCCAGCAGTTTAGAAGTGAGGGGCACAGATACGCGGTATTTT. This gives the protein CASSLEVRGTDTRYF.

This clonotype showed up many times. This chain joins TRBV6-2 or TRBV6-3 and TRBJ2-5; weak D call: TRBD2 (6 bases). The V end lost 3 bases, the J end lost 5 bases, and 13 bases lay between the germline ends. CDR3 length: 14 residues. The germline gives CDR1 MNHEY, CDR2 SVGEGT. DNA for the CDR3: TGTGCCAGCAGTTATTGGGGGGATCGTGAGACCCAGTACTTC. This encodes CASSYWGDRETQYF.

This clonotype occurred many times. The chain links TRBV9 to TRBJ2-4, with D perhaps TRBD1 (5 bases). Trimming pared 0 bases from V and 0 bases from J, leaving 10 bases between. From germline, CDR1 is SGDLS and CDR2 YYNGEE. This CDR3 contains 16 residues. The CDR3 sequence: CASSVGGRRAKNIQYF. The CDR3 DNA is TGTGCCAGCAGCGTAGGGGGCAGACGAGCCAAAAACATTCAGTACTTC.

In this sample, this clonotype turned up a few times. CDR3 protein: CASSSSGGLQETQYF. As DNA, the CDR3 is TGTGCCAGCAGCTCTAGCGGGGGGCTACAAGAGACCCAGTACTTC. The rearrangement links TRBV7-2 to TRBJ2-5; 11 bases are shared with TRBD2. The J segment lost 2 bases and the V segment lost 4 bases, leaving 3 bases of the junction unmatched. The length of the CDR3 is 15 residues. The germline gives CDR1 SGHTA, CDR2 FQGNSA.

In the case of this clonotype: One base away lies a much larger clone, so this may be a sequencing read error. The rearrangement uses TRBV24-1 and TRBJ1-2; maybe TRBD1 (5 bases). Trimming took 4 bases from V and 8 from J, leaving 10 bases between them. Germline values: CDR1 KGHDR, CDR2 SFDVKD. The CDR3 covers 12 residues. CDR3 nucleotides: TGTGCCACCAGTGAGTTGTCAGGGGGCTACACCTTC. Translated: CATSELSGGYTF.

Points on this clonotype: This may be a read error: a much more frequent sequence differs by one nucleotide. V is TRBV7-2 and J is TRBJ2-1, with a possible D match to TRBD2 (6 bases). The germline V gene has CDR1 SGHTA and CDR2 FQGNSA. The CDR3 has 15 amino acids. Trimming removed 2 bases at V and 13 bases at J, with 21 bases between. In DNA, the CDR3 is TGTGCCAGCAGCTTATTCGGCGGGGAAAAAGAGACCCAGTTCTTC. Its protein product is CASSLFGGEKETQFF. Full variable domain (missing parts from reference TRBV7-2 and TRBJ2-1): GAGVSQSPSNKVTEKGKDVELRCDPISGHTALYWYRQSLGQGLEFLIYFQGNSAPDKSGLPSDRFSAERTGGSVSTLTIQRTQQEDSAVYLCASSLFGGEKETQFFGPGTRLTVL.